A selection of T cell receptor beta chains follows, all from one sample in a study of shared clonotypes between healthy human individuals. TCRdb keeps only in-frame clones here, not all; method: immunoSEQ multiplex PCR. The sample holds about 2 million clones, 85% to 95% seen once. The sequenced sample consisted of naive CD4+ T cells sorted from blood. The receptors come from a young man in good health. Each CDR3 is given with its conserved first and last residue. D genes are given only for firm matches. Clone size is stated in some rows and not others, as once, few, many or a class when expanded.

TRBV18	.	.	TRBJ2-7	TGTGCCAGCCAATCTCAGGGATCCTCGGCTACGAGCGAGCAGTACTTC	CASQSQGSSATSEQYF
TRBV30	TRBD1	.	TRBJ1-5	TGTGCCTGGAGCGGGACAGGGACATGTCAGCCCCAGCATTTT	CAWSGTGTCQPQHF
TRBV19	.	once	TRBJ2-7	TGTGCCAGTAGTATAGACAGAAACTACGAGCAGTACTTC	CASSIDRNYEQYF
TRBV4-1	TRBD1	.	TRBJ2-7	TGCGCCAGCAGCCAAGCTGTCGGGACAGGGGTCCACGAGCAGTACTTC	CASSQAVGTGVHEQYF
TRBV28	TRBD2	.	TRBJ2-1	TGTGCCAGCAGTTCGACTTCAGCGGGGGACGACAATGAGCAGTTCTTC	CASSSTSAGDDNEQFF
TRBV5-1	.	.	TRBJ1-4	TGCGCCAGCAGCTGGCGAGGGTATGAAAAACTGTTTTTT	CASSWRGYEKLFF
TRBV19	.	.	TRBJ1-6	TGTGCCAGTAGTGTCTATAATTCACCCCTCCACTTT	CASSVYNSPLHF
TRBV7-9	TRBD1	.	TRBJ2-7	TGTGCCAGCAGCTTGGGACAGGGATTACACGAGCAGTACTTC	CASSLGQGLHEQYF
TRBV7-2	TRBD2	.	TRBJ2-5	TGTGCCAGCAGCTCCAGCAGGCTAGCGGGGGGTGAGACCCAGTACTTC	CASSSSRLAGGETQYF
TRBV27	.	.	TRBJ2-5	TGTGCCAGCAGTTTATTAGGTTCGGGAGAGACCCAGTACTTC	CASSLLGSGETQYF
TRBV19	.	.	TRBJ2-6	TGTGCCAGTAGTGGCAGTTTCAACGTCCTGACTTTC	CASSGSFNVLTF
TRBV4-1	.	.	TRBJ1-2	TGCGCCAGCAGCCAAGATCTCTGGCGACAAAGGGCCTTC	CASSQDLWRQRAF
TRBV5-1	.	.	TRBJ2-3	TGCGCCAGCAGCCCTGGGGGTACCACAGATACGCAGTATTTT	CASSPGGTTDTQYF
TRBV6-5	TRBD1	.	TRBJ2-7	TGTGCCAGCAGTTACTGGGACAGGGGTTACGAGCAGTACTTC	CASSYWDRGYEQYF
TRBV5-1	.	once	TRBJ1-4	TGCGCCAGCAGCTATGGGGAAATCCATGAAAAACTGTTTTTT	CASSYGEIHEKLFF
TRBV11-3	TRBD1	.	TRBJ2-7	TGTGCCAGCAGCAGGGGGACAGGGTACGAGCAGTACTTC	CASSRGTGYEQYF
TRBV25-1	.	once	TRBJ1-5	TGTGCCAGCAGTCCGGGCCATAGCAATCAGCCCCAGCATTTT	CASSPGHSNQPQHF
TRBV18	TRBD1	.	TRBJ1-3	TGTGCCAGCTCACCGCAGCGGGACAGCCTAAACACCATATATTTT	CASSPQRDSLNTIYF
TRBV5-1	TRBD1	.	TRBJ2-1	TGCGCCAGCAGCACTGACAGGGTCGTTTCGGGTTACAATGAGCAGTTCTTC	CASSTDRVVSGYNEQFF
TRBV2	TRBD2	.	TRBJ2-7	TGTGCCAGCAGTGCAGGCGGGGGGGCCTCCGAGCAGTACTTC	CASSAGGGASEQYF
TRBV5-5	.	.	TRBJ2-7	TGTGCCAGCAGCTTTTCGACAGTGTATACCTACGAGCAGTACTTC	CASSFSTVYTYEQYF
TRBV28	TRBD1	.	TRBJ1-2	TGTGCCAGCAGCTTTGCAGGGGGTCAAGGCTACACCTTC	CASSFAGGQGYTF
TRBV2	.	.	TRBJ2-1	TGTGCCAGCCGGAAGACATCCGCGAGCGAAGAGTTCTTC	CASRKTSASEEFF
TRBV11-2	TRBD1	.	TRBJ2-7	TGTGCCAGCAGCCCCGGGACAGGGGTCGGCGAGCAGTACTTC	CASSPGTGVGEQYF
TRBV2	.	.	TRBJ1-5	TGTGCCAGCAGTGACTGGAAAAGCAATCAGCCCCAGCATTTT	CASSDWKSNQPQHF
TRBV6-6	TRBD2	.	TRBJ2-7	TGTGCCAGCAGTTTCACTAGCGGGAGATTCGAGCAGTACTTC	CASSFTSGRFEQYF
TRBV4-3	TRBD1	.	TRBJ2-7	TGCGCCAGCAGCCACCGTGCCGGGACAGACTCCTACGAGCAGTACTTC	CASSHRAGTDSYEQYF
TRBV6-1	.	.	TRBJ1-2	TGTGCCAGCAGGCGACAGGAAGGTGGCTACACCTTC	CASRRQEGGYTF
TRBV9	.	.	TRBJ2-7	TGTGCCAGCAGCGTAGCCGGGGGCTGGTCCTACGAGCAGTACTTC	CASSVAGGWSYEQYF
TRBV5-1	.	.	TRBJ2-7	TGCGCCAGCAGAACCGGACCCGGGCCCACCTACGAGCAGTACTTC	CASRTGPGPTYEQYF
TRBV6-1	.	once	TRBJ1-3	TGTGCCAGCATCGGGGGGACGGGTTTGGGAAACACCATATATTTT	CASIGGTGLGNTIYF
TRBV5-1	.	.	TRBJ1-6	TGCGCCAGCAGCTTGATCGGACTGAGGAATAATTCACCCCTCCACTTT	CASSLIGLRNNSPLHF
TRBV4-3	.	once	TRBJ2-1	TGCGCCAGCAGCCAAGTGTCAGGGAGTGTCTACAATGAGCAGTTCTTC	CASSQVSGSVYNEQFF
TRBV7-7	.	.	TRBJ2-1	TGTGCTAGCAGCTCCCGACTAGGCTATGAGCAGTTCTTC	CASSSRLGYEQFF
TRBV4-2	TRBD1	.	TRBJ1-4	TGTGCCAGCAGCCCGGAACCCTTACCAGGGGGCGCCGGTGAAAAACTGTTTTTT	CASSPEPLPGGAGEKLFF
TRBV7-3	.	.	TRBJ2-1	TGTGCCAGCAGCTTAGACCGGGACCCTTCCTACAATGAGCAGTTCTTC	CASSLDRDPSYNEQFF
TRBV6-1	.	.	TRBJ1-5	TGTGCCAGCAGGCCCTCTGGCCAGCCCCAGCATTTT	CASRPSGQPQHF
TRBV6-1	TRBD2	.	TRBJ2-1	TGTGCCAGCAGTGGGTTAGCGGGACACAATGAGCAGTTCTTC	CASSGLAGHNEQFF
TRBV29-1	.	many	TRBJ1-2	TGCAGCGTTGACCGTGGCTACACCTTC	CSVDRGYTF
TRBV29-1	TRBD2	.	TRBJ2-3	TGCAGCGTTGTTGGTCTAGCGGCCCGAGATACGCAGTATTTT	CSVVGLAARDTQYF
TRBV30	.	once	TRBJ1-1	TGTGCCTGGACGCGGAACACTGAAGCTTTCTTT	CAWTRNTEAFF
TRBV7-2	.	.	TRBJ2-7	TGTGCCAGCAGCCCCCGAGGGGGGGGGCTCGAGCAGTACTTC	CASSPRGGGLEQYF
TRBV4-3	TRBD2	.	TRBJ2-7	TGCGCCAGCAGTCCCGCGGCGGGAGGGCCCAGGGAGCAGTACTTC	CASSPAAGGPREQYF
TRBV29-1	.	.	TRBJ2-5	TGCAGCGTTGACCTGATGGCAGGGCGCGAGACCCAGTACTTC	CSVDLMAGRETQYF
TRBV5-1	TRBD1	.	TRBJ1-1	TGCGCCAGCAGCTATGGACAGGGGGTAAGACACACTGAAGCTTTCTTT	CASSYGQGVRHTEAFF
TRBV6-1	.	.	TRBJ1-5	TGTGCCAGCAGTGACGAGGTGAATCAGCCCCAGCATTTT	CASSDEVNQPQHF
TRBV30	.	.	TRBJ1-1	TGTGCCTGGACCAAAAAGGGACGCACAGGGCTGAACACTGAAGCTTTCTTT	CAWTKKGRTGLNTEAFF
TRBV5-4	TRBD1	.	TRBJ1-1	TGTGCCAGCAGCCGCAGGGGGCGCGACACTGAAGCTTTCTTT	CASSRRGRDTEAFF
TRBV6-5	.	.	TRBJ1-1	TGTGCCAGCAGTCCGGGGGGGATGAACACTGAAGCTTTCTTT	CASSPGGMNTEAFF
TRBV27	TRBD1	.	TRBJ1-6	TGTGCCAGCAGTTTTAAAGGGGCAGGGGGCACCTATAATTCACCCCTCCACTTT	CASSFKGAGGTYNSPLHF
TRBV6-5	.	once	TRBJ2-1	TGTGCCAGCAGCCGAGGAACGGCCGGCGACAATGAGCAGTTCTTC	CASSRGTAGDNEQFF
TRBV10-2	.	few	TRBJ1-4	TGCGCCAGCACCGAGAGCGATTTTGAAAAACTGTTTTTT	CASTESDFEKLFF
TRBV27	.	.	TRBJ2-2	TGTGCCAGCATGGACGGGACAATTAGCACCGGGGAGCTGTTTTTT	CASMDGTISTGELFF
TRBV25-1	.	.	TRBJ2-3	TGTGCCAGCAGTGAATATAGGGGCACAGATACGCAGTATTTT	CASSEYRGTDTQYF
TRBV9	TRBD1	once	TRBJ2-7	TGTGCCAGCAGCAAACGACCGGGACAGGGGAGCGAGCAGTACTTC	CASSKRPGQGSEQYF
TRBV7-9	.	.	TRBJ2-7	TGTGCCAGCAGCCGGTCCTGGGGCTCCTACGAGCAGTACTTC	CASSRSWGSYEQYF
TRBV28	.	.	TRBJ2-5	TGTGCCAGCAGCCCCGCAGACACTACCGTGGAGACCCAGTACTTC	CASSPADTTVETQYF
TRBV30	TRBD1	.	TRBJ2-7	TGTGCCTGGAGTGTGGACAGGGGAACCTACGAGCAGTACTTC	CAWSVDRGTYEQYF